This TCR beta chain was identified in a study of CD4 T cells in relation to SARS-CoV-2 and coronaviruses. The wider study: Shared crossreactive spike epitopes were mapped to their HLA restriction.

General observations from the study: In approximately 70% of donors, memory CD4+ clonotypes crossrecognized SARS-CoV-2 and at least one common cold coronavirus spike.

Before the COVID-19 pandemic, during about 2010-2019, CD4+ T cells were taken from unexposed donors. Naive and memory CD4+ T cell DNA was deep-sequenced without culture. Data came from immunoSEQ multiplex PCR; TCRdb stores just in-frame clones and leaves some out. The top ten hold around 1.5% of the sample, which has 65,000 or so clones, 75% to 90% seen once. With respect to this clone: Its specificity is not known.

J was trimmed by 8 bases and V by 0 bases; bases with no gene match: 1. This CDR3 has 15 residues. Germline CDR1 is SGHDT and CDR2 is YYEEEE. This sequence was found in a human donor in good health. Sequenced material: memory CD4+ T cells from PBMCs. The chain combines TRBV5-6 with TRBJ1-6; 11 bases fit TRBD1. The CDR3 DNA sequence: TGTGCCAGCAGCTTGGTGGGACAGGGGGATTCACCCCTCCACTTT. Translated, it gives CASSLVGQGDSPLHF.